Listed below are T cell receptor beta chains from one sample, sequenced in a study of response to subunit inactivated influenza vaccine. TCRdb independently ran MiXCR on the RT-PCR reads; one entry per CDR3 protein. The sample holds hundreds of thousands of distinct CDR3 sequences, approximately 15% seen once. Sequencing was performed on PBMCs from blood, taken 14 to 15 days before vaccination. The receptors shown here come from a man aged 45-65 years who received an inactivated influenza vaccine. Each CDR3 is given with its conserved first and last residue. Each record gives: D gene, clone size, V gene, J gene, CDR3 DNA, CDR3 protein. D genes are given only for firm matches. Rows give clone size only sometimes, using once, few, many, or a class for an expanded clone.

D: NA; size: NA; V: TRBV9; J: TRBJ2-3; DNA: TGTGCCAGCAGCGTAAGTCCTAGCACAGATACGCAGTATTTT; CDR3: CASSVSPSTDTQYF
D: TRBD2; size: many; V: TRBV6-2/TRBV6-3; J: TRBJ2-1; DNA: TGTGCCAGCAGTTACTCTCCTAAAGCGGGGCGATCCTACAATGAGCAGTTCTTC; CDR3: CASSYSPKAGRSYNEQFF
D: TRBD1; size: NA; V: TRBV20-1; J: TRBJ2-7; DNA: TGCAGTGCTAGAGATTCCGGGACAGGCCAAAACGAGCAGTACTTC; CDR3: CSARDSGTGQNEQYF
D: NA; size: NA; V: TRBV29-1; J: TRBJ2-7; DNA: TGCAGCGTCGCCGACAACTCCTACGAGCAGTACTTC; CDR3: CSVADNSYEQYF
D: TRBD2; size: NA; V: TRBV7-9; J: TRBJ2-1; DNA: TGTGCCAGCAGTCCGACTAGCGGGAATTTAAATGAGCAGTTCTTC; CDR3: CASSPTSGNLNEQFF
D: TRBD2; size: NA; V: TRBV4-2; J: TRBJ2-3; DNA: TGTGCCAGCAGCCAACCCTTAGCGGGAGGGTCGGGAACAGATACGCAGTATTTT; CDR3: CASSQPLAGGSGTDTQYF
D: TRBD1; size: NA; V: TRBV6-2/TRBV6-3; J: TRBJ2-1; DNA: TGTGCCAGCACTAGACAGGGAATCTCCTACAATGAGCAGTTCTTC; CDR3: CASTRQGISYNEQFF
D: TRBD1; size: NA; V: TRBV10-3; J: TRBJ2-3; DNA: TGTGCCATCAGTGGGGACAGGGGGCTTGTTATAGATACGCAGTATTTT; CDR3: CAISGDRGLVIDTQYF
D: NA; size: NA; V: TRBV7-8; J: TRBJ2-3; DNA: TGTGCCAGCAGCACGGAGCTCCCTGGCACAGATACGCAGTATTTT; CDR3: CASSTELPGTDTQYF
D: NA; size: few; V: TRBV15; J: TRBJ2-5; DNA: TGTGCCACCAGTATCGGAGGGGGAGGCCAAGAGACCCAGTACTTC; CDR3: CATSIGGGGQETQYF
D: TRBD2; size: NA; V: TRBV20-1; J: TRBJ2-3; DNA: TGCAGTGCTAGAAAACTAGCGGGAGACACAGATACGCAGTATTTT; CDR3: CSARKLAGDTDTQYF
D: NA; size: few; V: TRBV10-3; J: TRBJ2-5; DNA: TGTGCCATCAGTGAGGGTGGTCTAGCACGTGGAGAGACCCAGTACTTC; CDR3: CAISEGGLARGETQYF
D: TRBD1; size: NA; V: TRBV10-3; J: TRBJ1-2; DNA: TGTGCCATCAGTCTCGGACAGGACTATGGCTACACCTTC; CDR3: CAISLGQDYGYTF
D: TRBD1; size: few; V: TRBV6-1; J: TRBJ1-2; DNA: TGTGCCAGCAGGGCCGCGCAGGGGGCTCGGTATGGCTACACCTTC; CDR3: CASRAAQGARYGYTF
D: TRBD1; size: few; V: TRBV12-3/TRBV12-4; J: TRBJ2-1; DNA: TGTGCCAGCAGTCACCGGGACAGGGATTACAATGAGCAGTTCTTC; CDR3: CASSHRDRDYNEQFF
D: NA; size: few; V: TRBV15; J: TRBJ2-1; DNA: TGTGCCACCAGCAGAGTCAGAGAGAATGAGCAGTTCTTC; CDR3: CATSRVRENEQFF
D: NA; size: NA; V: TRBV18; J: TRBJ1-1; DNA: TGTGCCAGCTCACCACAGGGCGGCAAGAACACTGAAGCTTTCTTT; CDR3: CASSPQGGKNTEAFF
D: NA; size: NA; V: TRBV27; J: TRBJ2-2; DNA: TGTGCCAGCAGTTTATTCTCCGCTTTCGTCGCGGGGTCCGGGGAGCTGTTTTTT; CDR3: CASSLFSAFVAGSGELFF
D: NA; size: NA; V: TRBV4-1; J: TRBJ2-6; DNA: TGCGCCAGCAGCCAATTCGTCCCGAGTGGGCGTGAACGTGGTGGGGCCAACGTCCTGACTTTC; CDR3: CASSQFVPSGRERGGANVLTF
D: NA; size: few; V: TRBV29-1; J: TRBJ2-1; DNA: TGCAGCGCGAGACGTCGGGGCAGCAATGAGCAGTTCTTC; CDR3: CSARRRGSNEQFF
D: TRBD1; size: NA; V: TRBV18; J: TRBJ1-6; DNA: TGTGCCAGCTCACCTTTTATCATGGACAGGGGGCATAATTCACCCCTCCACTTT; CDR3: CASSPFIMDRGHNSPLHF
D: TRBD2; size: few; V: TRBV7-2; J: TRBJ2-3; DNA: TGTGCCAGCAGCGCACTAGCGGGGGGAGGCACAGATACGCAGTATTTT; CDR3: CASSALAGGGTDTQYF
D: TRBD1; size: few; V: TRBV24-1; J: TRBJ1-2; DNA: TGTGCCACCAGTGGTTCGGGACAGGGAGACTATGGCTACACCTTC; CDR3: CATSGSGQGDYGYTF
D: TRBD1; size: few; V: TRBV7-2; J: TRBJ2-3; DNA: TGTGCCAGCAGCACCGTGACAGGGGCAACCACAGATACGCAGTATTTT; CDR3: CASSTVTGATTDTQYF
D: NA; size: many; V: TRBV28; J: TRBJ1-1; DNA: TGTGCCAGCAGTCTTAGGGGAGGGTACACTGAAGCTTTCTTT; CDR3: CASSLRGGYTEAFF
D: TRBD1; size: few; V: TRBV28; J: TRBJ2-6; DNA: TGTGCCAGCAGCCGAGGGGGCAGCTCTGGGGCCAACGTCCTGACTTTC; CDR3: CASSRGGSSGANVLTF
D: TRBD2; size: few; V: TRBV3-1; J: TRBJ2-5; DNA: TGTGCCAGCAGCCCAACGACTAGCGGGACCAAAGAGACCCAGTACTTC; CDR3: CASSPTTSGTKETQYF
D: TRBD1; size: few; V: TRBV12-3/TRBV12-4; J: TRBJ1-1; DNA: TGTGCCAGCAGTTTAACCCCAGGGGGCGAAACTGAAGCTTTCTTT; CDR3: CASSLTPGGETEAFF
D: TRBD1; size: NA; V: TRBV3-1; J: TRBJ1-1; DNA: TGTGCCAGCAGCCAAGCTCGGACAGGGCTTGGTACTGAAGCTTTCTTT; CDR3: CASSQARTGLGTEAFF
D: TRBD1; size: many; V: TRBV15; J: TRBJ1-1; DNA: TGTGCCACCAGCGGGACAGGAGCCGTTGAAGCTTTCTTT; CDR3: CATSGTGAVEAFF
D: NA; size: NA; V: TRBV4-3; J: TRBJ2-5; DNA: TGCGCCAGCAGCCAAGAATTGGGGCGCGGCCAAGAGACCCAGTACTTC; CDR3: CASSQELGRGQETQYF
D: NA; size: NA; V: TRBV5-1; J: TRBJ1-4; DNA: TGCGCCAGCAGCTTGTCTTTCGAACGGACCGAAAAACTGTTTTTT; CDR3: CASSLSFERTEKLFF
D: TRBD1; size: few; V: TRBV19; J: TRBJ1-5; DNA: TGTGCCAGTACCACCGGGACAGGGGCTTATAGCAATCAGCCCCAGCATTTT; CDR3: CASTTGTGAYSNQPQHF
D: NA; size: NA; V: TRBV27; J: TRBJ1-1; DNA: TGTGCCAGCAGCACAAGCCGAGGGGAAGCTTTCTTT; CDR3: CASSTSRGEAFF
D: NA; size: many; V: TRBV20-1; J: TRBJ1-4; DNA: TGCAGTGCTAGCATTTCAGTTAATGAAAAACTGTTTTTT; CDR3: CSASISVNEKLFF
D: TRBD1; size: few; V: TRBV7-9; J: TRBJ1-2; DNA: TGTGCCAGCAGCGAACGGGACAGGGCCCAAGGGGGCTACACCTTC; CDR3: CASSERDRAQGGYTF
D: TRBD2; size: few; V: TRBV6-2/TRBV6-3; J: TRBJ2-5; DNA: TGTGCCAGCAGTCACCCCGGGCGGGGGTTGGCCCAGTACTTC; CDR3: CASSHPGRGLAQYF
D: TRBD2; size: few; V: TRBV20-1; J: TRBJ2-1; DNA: TGCAGTGCTGGACTGCCGGGGGGACACAATGAGCAGTTCTTC; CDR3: CSAGLPGGHNEQFF
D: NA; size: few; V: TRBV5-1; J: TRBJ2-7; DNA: TGCGCCAGCAGCTTGGATGTCTCCTACGAGCAGTACTTC; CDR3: CASSLDVSYEQYF
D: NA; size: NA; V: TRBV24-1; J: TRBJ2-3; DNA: TGTGCCACCAGTGATTTGCAGGGGGGAGCCACCCCAGATACGCAGTATTTT; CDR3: CATSDLQGGATPDTQYF
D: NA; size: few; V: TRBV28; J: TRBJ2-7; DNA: TGTGCCAGCGGCCGGCTTCAACAGTCCTACGAGCAGTACTTC; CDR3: CASGRLQQSYEQYF
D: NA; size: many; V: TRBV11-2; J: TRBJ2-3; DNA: TGTGCCAGCAGCTTACGGATCGGGGGAACAGATACGCAGTATTTT; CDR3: CASSLRIGGTDTQYF
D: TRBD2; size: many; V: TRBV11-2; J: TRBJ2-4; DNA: TGTGCCAGCAGCATGGGACTAGCGGGAGTCGGGGCCAAAAACATTCAGTACTTC; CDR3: CASSMGLAGVGAKNIQYF
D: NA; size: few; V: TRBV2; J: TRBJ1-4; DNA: TGTGCCAGCAGTTGGGGGGCGCTTGAAAAACTGTTTTTT; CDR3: CASSWGALEKLFF
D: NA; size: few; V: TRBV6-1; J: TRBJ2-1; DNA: TGTGCCAGCAGTGCGAACCTAGCGTCCTACAATGAGCAGTTCTTC; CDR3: CASSANLASYNEQFF
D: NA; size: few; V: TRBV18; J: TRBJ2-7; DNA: TGTGCCAGCTCACCGAAGGAGGGAGAGCAGTACTTC; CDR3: CASSPKEGEQYF
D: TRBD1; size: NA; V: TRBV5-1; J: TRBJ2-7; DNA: TGCGCCAGCAGCGGGCCCGGGACAGGTCGCGAGCAGTACTTC; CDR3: CASSGPGTGREQYF
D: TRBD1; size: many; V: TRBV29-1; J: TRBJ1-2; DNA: TGCAGCGTTGAAGGGACAGGATTCTACACCTTC; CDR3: CSVEGTGFYTF